Presented here are 22 T cell receptor beta chains from one specimen sequenced in a study of cytotoxic CD8 clonotypes in ibrutinib-treated CLL. The table came from immunoSEQ multiplex PCR; TCRdb's copy has only in-frame clones and leaves some out. Of tens of thousands of clones listed, approximately 74% are singletons. The material sequenced was PBMCs, taken after 12 months of ibrutinib treatment. The receptors were gathered from a human donor with chronic lymphocytic leukemia.

This clone was found a few times. V gene TRBV5-5 combines with J gene TRBJ1-4, with D hard to call. Per germline, CDR1 SGHKS and CDR2 YYEKEE (reference sequence). The CDR3 runs 13 residues. Between the trimmed V and J ends, which lost 2 bases and 8 bases, there was a span of 10 bases. CDR3 loop: CASSLARPEKLFF. The CDR3 nucleotides read TGTGCCAGCAGCTTAGCAAGGCCCGAAAAACTGTTTTTT.

V is TRBV27 and J is TRBJ2-7; 13 nucleotides line up with TRBD2. The CDR3 runs 19 residues. V trimming: 0 bases; J trimming: 0 bases; junction bases outside the gene matches: 8. Germline loops: CDR1 MNHEY, CDR2 SMNVEV (reference sequence). In nucleotides, the CDR3 is TGTGCCAGCAGTTTATCCACCGGGACTAGCGGGATAAACTCCTACGAGCAGTACTTC. Protein sequence: CASSLSTGTSGINSYEQYF.

J is TRBJ2-7 and V is TRBV11-2, with D perhaps TRBD2 (6 bases). This CDR3 contains 13 residues. Germline CDR1 SGHAT, CDR2 FQNNGV. V was trimmed by 5 bases and J by 1 base, leaving 9 bases between them. The DNA of the CDR3 is TGTGCCAGCAGCCTCGGAGGGTCCTACGAGCAGTACTTC. It is translated as CASSLGGSYEQYF. Full variable domain (missing parts from reference TRBV11-2 and TRBJ2-7): EAGVAQSPRYKIIEKRQSVAFWCNPISGHATLYWYQQILGQGPKLLIQFQNNGVVDDSQLPKDRFSAERLKGVDSTLKIQPAKLEDSAVYLCASSLGGSYEQYFGPGTRLTVT.

The chain joins TRBV2 to TRBJ1-1, with a weak D call TRBD1 (5 bases). The V and J ends lost 1 base and 4 bases respectively, with 10 bases between them. Germline values: CDR1 SNHLY, CDR2 FYNNEI. This CDR3 has 14 amino acids. This chain's CDR3 is CASSEGGQGTEAFF. CDR3 DNA: TGTGCCAGCAGTGAAGGAGGGCAGGGCACTGAAGCTTTCTTT.

The J gene is TRBJ2-7, the V gene TRBV27; 9 bases map to TRBD1. Losses at the gene ends were 3 bases for V and 4 bases for J; bases not matched to a gene: 7. The CDR3 is 15 residues long. The germline V gene has CDR1 MNHEY and CDR2 SMNVEV (reference sequence). The CDR3 DNA sequence: TGTGCCAGCAGTTTCTCGGGACAGGGTCCTTACGAGCAGTACTTC. Protein: CASSFSGQGPYEQYF.

As to this clone: Mismatch with germline at one junction end may stem from a read error. The chain couples TRBV27 to TRBJ2-7, with a possible D match to TRBD2 (6 bases). The CDR3 is made up of 13 amino acids. In germline, CDR1 is MNHEY, CDR2 SMNVEV (reference sequence). The CDR3 region has the DNA TGTGCCAGCAGTTTTCGGGGGTCGGGTGAGCAGTGCTTC. Translated, it gives CASSFRGSGEQCF.

This clone was observed a handful of times. This rearrangement joins TRBV25-1 to TRBJ2-3; 9 positions match TRBD1. J gave up 3 bases and V 5 bases, and 6 bases lay outside the gene matches. The CDR3 length is 15 residues. CDR1 MGHDK and CDR2 SYGVNS come from the germline V gene. This CDR3 reads CASSPPGTGTDTQYF. Written as DNA, the CDR3 is TGTGCCAGCAGTCCCCCCGGGACAGGGACAGATACGCAGTATTTT.

The chain uses TRBV28 and TRBJ2-4; 7 bases are shared with TRBD2. Germline loops: CDR1 MDHEN, CDR2 SYDVKM. The CDR3 consists of 18 residues. V lost 4 bases, J lost 2 bases, and 14 bases stayed unmatched. CDR3: CASSYPLSGSETKNIQYF. The DNA for the CDR3 is TGTGCCAGCAGTTATCCACTTAGCGGGTCGGAGACCAAAAACATTCAGTACTTC.

This clone was counted once. The V call is TRBV6-5, the J call TRBJ2-3, with TRBD1 matching 7 bases. Trimming at V came to 8 bases and at J to 0 bases, leaving 8 bases not matched to a gene. Germline CDR1 is MNHEY and CDR2 is SVGAGI. The CDR3 is 15 amino acids. The CDR3 loop is CASAKGTASTDTQYF. CDR3 DNA: TGTGCCAGCGCAAAGGGGACAGCTAGCACAGATACGCAGTATTTT.

The chain is built from TRBV7-9 and TRBJ2-5; no reliable D call. V was pared by 4 bases and J by 5 bases, with 14 bases between. The CDR3 extends over 14 amino acids. Germline-derived CDR1 and CDR2 are SEHNR and FQNEAQ (reference sequence). CDR3 bases: TGTGCCAGCAGCTCAGACCCTATAGGGGAGACCCAGTACTTC. Protein product: CASSSDPIGETQYF.

The chain recombines TRBV21-1 with TRBJ2-7; the table's D call of TRBD1 was not tested on the DNA. TRBV21-1 is an annotated pseudogene. CDR3 length equals 15 residues. The CDR3 nucleotides read TGTGCCAGCAGCGAACGGACAGGGGGTTCCTACGAGCAGTACTTC. Translating it yields CASSERTGGSYEQYF.

There are a few counts of this clone. This chain joins TRBV6-5 and TRBJ1-2, with D maybe TRBD1 (5 bases). This CDR3 region has 12 residues. The V end lost 11 bases, the J end lost 0 bases, and 10 bases lay between the germline ends. The germline V gene encodes CDR1 MNHEY and CDR2 SVGAGI. The CDR3 DNA is TGTGCCGCACGGGACTCTAACTATGGCTACACCTTC. Protein sequence: CAARDSNYGYTF.

The V and J genes are TRBV6-6 and TRBJ1-5; 8 nucleotides line up with TRBD1. This CDR3 has 16 residues. The trim removed 1 base at V and 6 bases at J, leaving 8 bases unmatched. Germline V CDR1 and CDR2: MNHNY, SVGAGI (reference sequence). CDR3 in amino acids: CASSYFGQGDAQPQHF. The CDR3, as DNA: TGTGCCAGCAGTTACTTCGGACAGGGTGACGCTCAGCCCCAGCATTTT.

V is TRBV29-1 and J is TRBJ2-1; D possibly uses TRBD1 or TRBD2 (5 bases each). CDR3 length equals 14 residues. Trimming cost V 4 bases and J 3 bases, with 13 bases left between them. In germline, CDR1 is SQVTM, CDR2 ANQGSEA. Here the CDR3 DNA reads TGCAGCGTTGGCGGCGGAGGACACTACAATGAGCAGTTCTTC. It codes for CSVGGGGHYNEQFF.

The DNA of the CDR3 is TGTGCCAGCAGCGTAACCGGACTCAACACAGATACGCAGTATTTT. Encoded protein: CASSVTGLNTDTQYF. The chain uses TRBV9 and TRBJ2-3; tentatively, D is TRBD2 (5 bases). The CDR3 loop spans 15 amino acids. Germline V gives CDR1 SGDLS, CDR2 YYNGEE. V was shortened by 1 base and J by 2 bases, with 11 bases between the two germline ends.

V gene TRBV11-2 combines with J gene TRBJ2-1; D not resolved. CDR1 SGHAT and CDR2 FQNNGV come from the germline V gene. This CDR3 region has 18 residues. The V gene lost 5 bases and the J gene lost 0 bases, with 20 bases spanning the gap. In DNA form, the CDR3 reads TGTGCCAGCAGCACCCCAACTACTTCCTTATACTCCTACAATGAGCAGTTCTTC. The encoded protein is CASSTPTTSLYSYNEQFF.

The chain recombines TRBV6-5 with TRBJ2-1, with 8 bases that match TRBD2. The V segment lost 2 bases and the J segment 9 bases; nucleotides outside the gene matches: 9. The CDR3 has 15 amino acids. Per the germline V gene, CDR1 is MNHEY and CDR2 is SVGAGI. CDR3 sequence reads: CASSYRSGVHGEQFF. Here the CDR3 DNA reads TGTGCCAGCAGTTACCGTAGCGGGGTCCATGGTGAGCAGTTCTTC.

J is TRBJ2-7 and V is TRBV10-3, with D perhaps matching TRBD1 or TRBD2 (5 bases each). The V end lost 7 bases, the J end lost 7 bases, and 20 bases lay between the germline ends. Germline V gene sequence: CDR1 ENHRY, CDR2 SYGVKD. CDR3 length: 14 residues. The CDR3 sequence is CAINRDDPSGEQYF. In nucleotides, the CDR3 is TGTGCCATCAACCGGGACGACCCATCTGGGGAGCAGTACTTC.

The CDR3 protein is CSVVRPRTGGDIQYF. The CDR3 coding sequence is TGCAGCGTTGTCCGACCGCGGACAGGGGGGGACATTCAGTACTTC. This chain connects TRBV29-1 to TRBJ2-4; 10 positions match TRBD1. The V gene end was trimmed by 4 bases and the J gene end by 8 bases; junction bases not matched to a gene: 11. Germline assignment: CDR1 SQVTM and CDR2 ANQGSEA. The CDR3 totals 15 residues.

There are a few counts of this clone. CDR3 sequence reads: CASSLAGATEAFF. The CDR3 DNA reads TGCGCCAGCAGCTTGGCAGGGGCCACTGAAGCTTTCTTT. The rearrangement links TRBV5-1 to TRBJ1-1; D might be TRBD1 (6 bases). V was trimmed by 0 bases and J by 4 bases, leaving 7 bases between them. The CDR3 is 13 residues long. The germline V gene encodes CDR1 SGHRS and CDR2 YFSETQ.

V usage is TRBV30 and J usage is TRBJ2-7; 9 nucleotides match TRBD2. Germline V CDR1 and CDR2: GTSNPN, SVGIG (reference sequence). V was pared by 1 base and J by 7 bases, with 11 bases of the junction left unmatched. The CDR3 has 15 residues. CDR3 DNA: TGTGCCTGGAGTGCGGGGGCGGGAGGGCCCCGGGAGCAGTACTTC. Its translation is CAWSAGAGGPREQYF.

The chain uses TRBV7-7 and TRBJ2-5, with TRBD2 matching 10 bases. The CDR3 has 20 amino acids. Per the germline V gene, CDR1 is SSHAT and CDR2 is FNYEAQ (reference sequence). J was trimmed by 2 bases and V by 3 bases; bases with no gene match: 18. CDR3 residues: CASSFLVLGTSARPQETQYF. The CDR3 nucleotides read TGTGCCAGCAGCTTCCTAGTCCTTGGGACTAGCGCGAGGCCTCAAGAGACCCAGTACTTC.